A few counts support the clone carrying this TCR beta chain. Its cognate antigen is unknown. Expressed TCRB transcripts were sequenced because the entire RNA isolate underwent reverse transcription. Measured with immunoSEQ multiplex PCR; TCRdb has only the in-frame clones, and not every one. The data show hundreds of thousands of clones, around 15% seen once. By way of CD45RO/CCR7/CD25/CD127/CD95/CD27, the CD4+ regulatory, stem cell-like memory, central memory and naive cells were sorted. Trimming took 4 bases from V and 0 from J, leaving 10 bases between them. The CDR3 consists of 14 residues. Germline V CDR1 and CDR2: SGHDT, YYEEEE. The source of the sample is a study of beta chain features in type 1 diabetes. Overall study findings and caveats: The naive, central memory and Treg TCRB repertoires looked more alike in patients than they did in healthy donors. The influence of HLA type on TCRB rearrangement stayed undetermined. With patients and controls alike, PCR might favor shorter templates to an equal degree. In all four CD4+ subsets, TCRB CDR3 length was significantly, moderately reduced in type 1 diabetes.

The chain recombines TRBV5-6 with TRBJ2-5; D not resolved. Sequences were obtained from naive CD4+ T cells from blood. The clonotype originates from a young man with type 1 diabetes. The DNA of the CDR3 is TGTGCCAGCAGCATCGGTCAAAACCAAGAGACCCAGTACTTC. Translating it yields CASSIGQNQETQYF.